Included here is one T cell receptor beta chain sequence, with context. The antigen is undetermined. The libraries were made with immunoSEQ version 4 in survey mode. Each sample used up to roughly 1 ug genomic DNA diluted to around 10 ng/uL. Method: immunoSEQ multiplex PCR; TCRdb's copy keeps in-frame clones and lacks some. This sample carries some 13,000 clones, less than 70% of them seen once, and the ten largest clones take less than 8.5%. The junction had 10 bases not matched to a gene; V was cut back by 5 bases and J by 9 bases. This CDR3 is built from 13 residues. Germline V gene sequence: CDR1 GTSNPN, CDR2 SVGIG (reference sequence). The stimulus was an HIV-1 Gag 15-mer peptide pool, roughly 1 ug/peptide/mL. Sorting selected CD4+ T cells upregulating both CD40 ligand and CD69. Suppressive ART was started during chronic HIV-1 infection in these adults. This sample is drawn from a study of persistence of HIV-infected CD4 T cells.

This TCR was sampled from an adult man with HIV who was CMV-seropositive. This sequence joins TRBV30 and TRBJ2-1; 7 nucleotides agree with TRBD2. The sequencing used CD4+ T cells sorted from PBMCs after roughly 17-hour stimulation, collected from a patient who received antiretroviral therapy. This chain's CDR3 is CAWGTNFFSEQFF. The CDR3 DNA follows: TGTGCCTGGGGGACTAATTTTTTCAGTGAGCAGTTCTTC.